The 25 T cell receptor beta chains reported below all come from one sample, sequenced in a study of CD8 T cells in Susac syndrome. Reverse transcription of about 0.5 to 1 ug RNA used random hexamers. TCRdb re-analysed the immunoSEQ multiplex PCR reads in MiXCR, keeping a single row per CDR3 protein. This sample has 130,000 or so distinct CDR3 sequences, with 91% found just once. Sequenced: CD8+ T cells from PBMCs. The receptors here all came from a human donor with multiple sclerosis.

The chain couples TRBV3-1 to TRBJ2-7; TRBD2 matches at 8 bases. Germline V lookup: CDR1 LGHDT, CDR2 YNNKEL (reference sequence). The V and J ends lost 4 bases and 5 bases, in that order; junction bases with no gene match: 10. The CDR3 has 15 residues. The CDR3: CASSPQRENRHEQYF. The CDR3 DNA reads TGTGCCAGCAGCCCGCAGCGGGAGAATCGTCACGAGCAGTACTTC.

The V gene is TRBV5-4, the J gene TRBJ1-1; 7 nucleotides agree with TRBD1. Germline-derived CDR1 and CDR2 are SGHNT and YYREEE (reference sequence). CDR3 length equals 14 residues. The V segment lost 3 bases and the J segment 3 bases; nucleotides outside the gene matches: 5. This chain's CDR3 is CASSYDRAYTEAFF. The CDR3 region has the DNA TGTGCCAGCAGCTACGACAGGGCGTACACTGAAGCTTTCTTT. The whole variable domain, filled in from reference TRBV5-4 and TRBJ1-1, reads ETGVTQSPTHLIKTRGQQVTLRCSSQSGHNTVSWYQQALGQGPQFIFQYYREEENGRGNFPPRFSGLQFPNYSSELNVNALELDDSALYLCASSYDRAYTEAFFGQGTRLTVV.

The chain recombines TRBV7-9 with TRBJ2-5; tentative D call: TRBD1 (6 bases). The germline V gene encodes CDR1 SEHNR and CDR2 FQNEAQ (reference sequence). There are 15 residues in the CDR3. V lost 2 bases to trimming and J lost 2 bases, with 12 bases between them. CDR3 DNA: TGTGCCAGCAGCTTAAATCAGGGGCCGCAAGAGACCCAGTACTTC. It specifies CASSLNQGPQETQYF.

The genes are TRBV28 and TRBJ2-5, with 8 bases identical to TRBD1. CDR3 length: 15 amino acids. V lost 5 bases to trimming and J lost 5 bases; unmatched junction nucleotides: 10. Germline lookup yields CDR1 MDHEN and CDR2 SYDVKM. In DNA, the CDR3 is TGTGCCAGCAGTGTAAACCAGGGGGCATGGGAGACCCAGTACTTC. Translation: CASSVNQGAWETQYF.

V and J are TRBV12-3 or TRBV12-4 and TRBJ2-1, with 9 nucleotides matching TRBD2. The CDR3 has 15 residues. Trimming removed 4 bases from V and 3 bases from J; junction bases left unmatched: 4. CDR3 coding DNA: TGTGCCAGCAGTTATCCTAGCGGGAACTACAATGAGCAGTTCTTC. Amino acids: CASSYPSGNYNEQFF.

The V and J genes are TRBV27 and TRBJ1-4; tentative D call: TRBD1 (6 bases). Germline CDR1 is MNHEY and CDR2 is SMNVEV (reference sequence). The CDR3 sequence is 15 residues long. Trimming took off 7 bases at V and 10 bases at J, with 22 bases between the two ends. This CDR3 is CASKFILGGQGKLFF. The CDR3, as DNA: TGTGCCAGCAAGTTCATCCTGGGGGGACAAGGAAAACTGTTTTTT.

The genes are TRBV11-2 and TRBJ1-2; D is uncertain. The length of the CDR3 is 12 residues. Deletions cut 7 bases from V and 8 bases from J, with 14 bases between. CDR1 and CDR2 from the germline V gene are SGHAT and FQNNGV. This CDR3 is CASTLGLLGYTF. Written as DNA, the CDR3 is TGTGCCAGCACCCTCGGGCTTTTGGGCTACACCTTC.

In this sample, this clonotype turned up a few times. This chain links TRBV19 with TRBJ1-2; 7 nucleotides align to TRBD1. V gave up 6 bases and J gave up 4 bases; unmatched junction bases: 2. The CDR3 is 12 amino acids. In germline, CDR1 is LNHDA, CDR2 SQIVND (reference sequence). The CDR3 reads CASSRDSYGYTF. The CDR3 DNA is TGTGCCAGTAGCCGGGACAGCTATGGCTACACCTTC. The full variable domain, with the rest looked up from reference TRBV19 and TRBJ1-2, is DGGITQSPKYLFRKEGQNVTLSCEQNLNHDAMYWYRQDPGQGLRLIYYSQIVNDFQKGDIAEGYSVSREKKESFPLTVTSAQKNPTAFYLCASSRDSYGYTFGSGTRLTVV.

This chain joins TRBV29-1 and TRBJ2-4; D gene ambiguous. Germline CDR1 reads SQVTM; CDR2 reads ANQGSEA. The CDR3 is made up of 11 amino acids. Trimming shortened V by 4 bases and J by 7 bases, and 8 bases separated the two germline ends. CDR3 sequence reads: CSVVIPNIQYF. Here the CDR3 DNA reads TGCAGCGTTGTGATCCCTAACATTCAGTACTTC.

Written as DNA, the CDR3 is TGTGCCAGCAGCTTAGGCGTAGGGTTAACCTACGAGCAGTACTTC. Its translation is CASSLGVGLTYEQYF. The chain employs TRBV11-2 and TRBJ2-7; D is unresolved. The V end lost 1 base, the J end lost 2 bases, and 12 bases lay between the germline ends. Germline CDR1 SGHAT, CDR2 FQNNGV. CDR3 length: 15 amino acids.

The genes are TRBV6-2 or TRBV6-3 and TRBJ2-7, with 7 positions matching TRBD2. CDR1 is MNHEY and CDR2 is SVGEGT in the germline V gene. This CDR3 has 16 residues. With 4 bases clipped from V and 6 bases from J, the junction kept 15 bases outside the gene matches. CDR3 loop: CASSSTSVTRLSEQYF. The CDR3 DNA follows: TGTGCCAGCAGTTCTACTAGCGTGACCCGCCTTAGCGAGCAGTACTTC.

This clonotype was recorded a few times. The chain combines TRBV3-1 with TRBJ1-5; unclear D gene. With 1 base removed from V and 0 bases from J, the gap between germline ends came to 1 base. Germline V CDR1 and CDR2: LGHDT, YNNKEL (reference sequence). This CDR3 has 13 amino acids. The CDR3: CASSQGSNQPQHF. Written as DNA, the CDR3 is TGTGCCAGCAGCCAAGGTAGCAATCAGCCCCAGCATTTT.

This clonotype has only a few counts. The CDR3 sequence: CASSFGVQSGELFF. The CDR3 nucleotides are TGTGCCAGCAGCTTCGGAGTACAAAGCGGGGAGCTGTTTTTT. The rearrangement uses TRBV11-2 and TRBJ2-2; D not certain. V was cut by 3 bases and J by 7 bases, with 12 bases left in between. The CDR3 has 14 residues. Germline V gene sequence: CDR1 SGHAT, CDR2 FQNNGV.

The count of this clonotype is one. CDR3: CASSPGTGIYNEQFF. The DNA for the CDR3 is TGTGCCAGCAGTCCCGGGACAGGGATTTACAATGAGCAGTTCTTC. The chain combines TRBV12-3 or TRBV12-4 with TRBJ2-1; 9 bases align to TRBD1. J was trimmed by 4 bases and V by 5 bases; bases with no gene match: 6. The CDR3 runs 15 residues.

The V call is TRBV6-6, the J call TRBJ2-7; D ambiguous. V shed 2 bases and J shed 2 bases, with 7 bases lying between them. Germline lookup yields CDR1 MNHNY and CDR2 SVGAGI (reference sequence). The CDR3 is made up of 13 amino acids. In nucleotides, the CDR3 is TGTGCCAGCAGTTACGCAGGAACCTACGAGCAGTACTTC. Protein: CASSYAGTYEQYF.

J is TRBJ2-7 and V is TRBV29-1, with unresolved D. This CDR3 is built from 13 residues. CDR1 and CDR2 (germline): SQVTM, ANQGSEA. V gave up 7 bases and J gave up 2 bases, with 15 bases separating them. For the CDR3, the DNA is TGCAGCGCACTGATAGCCCCCACCTACGAGCAGTACTTC. Protein sequence: CSALIAPTYEQYF.

V and J are TRBV3-1 and TRBJ1-1; no clear D. The CDR3 is 14 residues long. Trimming pared 2 bases from V and 7 bases from J, leaving 14 bases between. Looked up from germline, CDR1 is LGHDT and CDR2 is YNNKEL (reference sequence). The CDR3 loop is CASSQPRGPHEAFF. DNA of the CDR3: TGTGCCAGCAGCCAACCTCGTGGCCCGCATGAAGCTTTCTTT.

This chain links TRBV27 with TRBJ2-1, with D uncertain. The germline gives CDR1 MNHEY, CDR2 SMNVEV (reference sequence). CDR3 length equals 13 residues. The V gene lost 8 bases and the J gene lost 0 bases, with 8 bases spanning the gap. This CDR3 reads CASSLSSYNEQFF. CDR3 sequence (DNA): TGTGCCAGCTCACTTAGCTCCTACAATGAGCAGTTCTTC.

The chain joins TRBV19 to TRBJ1-1; D gene unclear. Germline CDR1 LNHDA, CDR2 SQIVND (reference sequence). Trimming shortened V by 6 bases and J by 7 bases, and 12 bases separated the two germline ends. The CDR3 is 12 residues long. As DNA, the CDR3 is TGTGCCAGTAGAACCGGCGGAATTGAAGCTTTCTTT. Its translation is CASRTGGIEAFF.

The chain combines TRBV5-1 with TRBJ2-3, with D possibly matching TRBD2 (5 bases). The germline V gene has CDR1 SGHRS and CDR2 YFSETQ. The CDR3 spans 16 residues. Trimming took off 1 base at V and 6 bases at J, with 18 bases between the two ends. CDR3 protein: CASSLPFIAFGDTQYF. CDR3 bases: TGCGCCAGCAGCTTGCCATTTATAGCGTTTGGGGATACGCAGTATTTT.

This clonotype was observed a few times. The chain couples TRBV29-1 to TRBJ1-4, with D maybe TRBD1 (5 bases). CDR3 length: 13 residues. The germline gives CDR1 SQVTM, CDR2 ANQGSEA. The ends were cut back, 4 bases at V and 4 bases at J, with 10 bases in the middle. The CDR3 nucleotides read TGCAGCGTTGTCGGGACGGTTAATGAAAAACTGTTTTTT. It is translated as CSVVGTVNEKLFF. The full variable domain, in which reference TRBV29-1 and TRBJ1-4 provide the parts outside the CDR3, is SAVISQKPSRDICQRGTSLTIQCQVDSQVTMMFWYRQQPGQSLTLIATANQGSEATYESGFVIDKFPISRPNLTFSTLTVSNMSPEDSSIYLCSVVGTVNEKLFFGSGTQLSVL.

The chain carries TRBV7-9 and TRBJ1-2, with 8 bases aligning to TRBD1. V was clipped by 6 bases and J by 6 bases; unmatched bases: 12. This CDR3 contains 15 residues. The germline V gene encodes CDR1 SEHNR and CDR2 FQNEAQ (reference sequence). The CDR3 DNA is TGTGCCAGCAGTTATCTAACAGGGGGAGAGGATGGCTACACCTTC. The encoded protein is CASSYLTGGEDGYTF.

The V and J genes are TRBV30 and TRBJ1-4; 7 bases fit TRBD1. The germline V gene has CDR1 GTSNPN and CDR2 SVGIG (reference sequence). The trim removed 1 base at V and 5 bases at J, leaving 7 bases unmatched. This CDR3 is 15 amino acids long. The CDR3 loop reads CAWSEGQTRNEKLFF. For the CDR3, the DNA is TGTGCCTGGAGTGAGGGACAGACGAGGAATGAAAAACTGTTTTTT.

This clonotype was counted a single time. The chain recombines TRBV20-1 with TRBJ2-1, with D unclear. The germline V gene has CDR1 DFQATT and CDR2 SNEGSKA (reference sequence). The CDR3 loop spans 13 amino acids. The V end was cut by 0 bases, the J end by 9 bases, with 12 bases between. The CDR3 DNA reads as TGCAGTGCTAGAGATCTCGCTATCAGTGAGCAGTTCTTC. This codes for CSARDLAISEQFF.

The CDR3 nucleotides read TGTGCCAGCAGCCGTCGGACGTTCTATGGCTACACCTTC. This translates into CASSRRTFYGYTF. This rearrangement joins TRBV14 to TRBJ1-2; D unresolved. The CDR3 runs to 13 residues. Trimming pared 4 bases from V and 4 bases from J, leaving 10 bases between. Germline CDR1 is SGHDN and CDR2 is FVKESK.